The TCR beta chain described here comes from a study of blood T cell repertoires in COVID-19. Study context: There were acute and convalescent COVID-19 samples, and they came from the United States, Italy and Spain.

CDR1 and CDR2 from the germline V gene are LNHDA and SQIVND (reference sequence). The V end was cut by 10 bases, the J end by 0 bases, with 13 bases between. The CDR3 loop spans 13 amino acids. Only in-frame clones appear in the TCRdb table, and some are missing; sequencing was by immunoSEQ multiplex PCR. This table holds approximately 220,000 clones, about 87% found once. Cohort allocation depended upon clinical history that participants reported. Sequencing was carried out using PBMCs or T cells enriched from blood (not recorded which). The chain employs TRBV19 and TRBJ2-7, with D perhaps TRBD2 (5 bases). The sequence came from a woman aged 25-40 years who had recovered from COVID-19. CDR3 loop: CATRGFNSYEQYF. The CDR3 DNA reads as TGTGCCACCCGAGGGTTCAACTCCTACGAGCAGTACTTC.